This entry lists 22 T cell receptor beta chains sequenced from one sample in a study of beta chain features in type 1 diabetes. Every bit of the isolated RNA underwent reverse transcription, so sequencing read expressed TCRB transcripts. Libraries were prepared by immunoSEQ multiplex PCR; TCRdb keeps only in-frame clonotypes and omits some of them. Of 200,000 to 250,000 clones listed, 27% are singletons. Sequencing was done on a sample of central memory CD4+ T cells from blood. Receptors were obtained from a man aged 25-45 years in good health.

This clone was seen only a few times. CDR3 bases: TGTGCCTGGACCGATCGGAACACTGAAGCTTTCTTT. This gives the protein CAWTDRNTEAFF. J is TRBJ1-1 and V is TRBV30; no clear D. The CDR3 covers 12 residues. Germline V CDR1 and CDR2: GTSNPN, SVGIG (reference sequence). With 4 bases removed from V and 1 base from J, the gap between germline ends came to 7 bases.

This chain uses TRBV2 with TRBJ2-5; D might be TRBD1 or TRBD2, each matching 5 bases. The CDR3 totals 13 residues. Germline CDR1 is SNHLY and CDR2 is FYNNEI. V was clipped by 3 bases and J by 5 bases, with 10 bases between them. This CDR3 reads CASSDRERETQYF. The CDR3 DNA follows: TGTGCCAGCAGTGACAGGGAGAGGGAGACCCAGTACTTC.

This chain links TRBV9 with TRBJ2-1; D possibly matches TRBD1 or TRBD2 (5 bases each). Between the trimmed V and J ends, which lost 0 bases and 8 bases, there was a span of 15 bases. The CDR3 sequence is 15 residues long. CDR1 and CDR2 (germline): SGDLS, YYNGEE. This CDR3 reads CASSVAGRTGDEQFF. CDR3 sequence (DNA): TGTGCCAGCAGCGTAGCGGGGCGTACTGGGGATGAGCAGTTCTTC.

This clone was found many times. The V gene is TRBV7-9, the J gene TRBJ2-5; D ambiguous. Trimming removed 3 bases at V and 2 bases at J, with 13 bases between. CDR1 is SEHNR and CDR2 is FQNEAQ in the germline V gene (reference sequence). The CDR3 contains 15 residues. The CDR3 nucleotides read TGTGCCAGCAGCTTTTCACTTACAATTCAAGAGACCCAGTACTTC. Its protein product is CASSFSLTIQETQYF.

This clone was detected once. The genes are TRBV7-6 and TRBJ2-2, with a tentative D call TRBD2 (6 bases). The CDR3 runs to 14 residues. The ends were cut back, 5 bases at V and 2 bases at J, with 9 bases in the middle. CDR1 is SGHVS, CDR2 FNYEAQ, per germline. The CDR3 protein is CASSQGLNTGELFF. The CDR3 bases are TGTGCCAGCAGCCAGGGACTTAACACCGGGGAGCTGTTTTTT.

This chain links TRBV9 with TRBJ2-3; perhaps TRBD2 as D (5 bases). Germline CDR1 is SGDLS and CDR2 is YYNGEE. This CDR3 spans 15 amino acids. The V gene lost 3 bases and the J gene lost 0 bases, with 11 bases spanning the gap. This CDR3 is CASSGGWGSTDTQYF. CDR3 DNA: TGTGCCAGCAGCGGAGGGTGGGGAAGCACAGATACGCAGTATTTT.

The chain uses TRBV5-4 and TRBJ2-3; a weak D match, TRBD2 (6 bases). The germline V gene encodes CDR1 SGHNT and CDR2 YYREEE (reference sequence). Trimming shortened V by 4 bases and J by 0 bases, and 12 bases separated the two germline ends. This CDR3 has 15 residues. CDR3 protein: CASSPPSGSTDTQYF. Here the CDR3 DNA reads TGTGCCAGCAGCCCCCCCAGCGGGAGCACAGATACGCAGTATTTT.

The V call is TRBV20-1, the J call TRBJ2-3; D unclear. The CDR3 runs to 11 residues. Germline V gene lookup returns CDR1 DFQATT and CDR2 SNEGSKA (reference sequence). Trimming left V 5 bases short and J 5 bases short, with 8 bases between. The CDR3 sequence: CSAALGDTQYF. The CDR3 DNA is TGCAGTGCTGCCTTGGGAGATACGCAGTATTTT.

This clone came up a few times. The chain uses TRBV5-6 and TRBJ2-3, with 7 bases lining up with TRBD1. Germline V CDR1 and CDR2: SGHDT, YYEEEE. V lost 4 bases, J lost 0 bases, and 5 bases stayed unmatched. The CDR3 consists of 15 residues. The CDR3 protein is CASSLGQFSTDTQYF. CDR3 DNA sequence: TGTGCCAGCAGCCTGGGACAGTTTAGCACAGATACGCAGTATTTT.

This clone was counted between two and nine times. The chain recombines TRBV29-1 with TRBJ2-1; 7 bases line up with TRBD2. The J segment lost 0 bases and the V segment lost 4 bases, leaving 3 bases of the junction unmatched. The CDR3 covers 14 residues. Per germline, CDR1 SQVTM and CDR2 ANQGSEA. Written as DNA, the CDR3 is TGCAGCGTTGGTGGCGGGAGCTCCTACAATGAGCAGTTCTTC. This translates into CSVGGGSSYNEQFF.

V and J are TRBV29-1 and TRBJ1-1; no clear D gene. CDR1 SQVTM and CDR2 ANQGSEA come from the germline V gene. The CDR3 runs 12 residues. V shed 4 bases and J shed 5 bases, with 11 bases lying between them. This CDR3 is CSVARTGTEAFF. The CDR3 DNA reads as TGCAGCGTTGCCCGGACGGGAACTGAAGCTTTCTTT.

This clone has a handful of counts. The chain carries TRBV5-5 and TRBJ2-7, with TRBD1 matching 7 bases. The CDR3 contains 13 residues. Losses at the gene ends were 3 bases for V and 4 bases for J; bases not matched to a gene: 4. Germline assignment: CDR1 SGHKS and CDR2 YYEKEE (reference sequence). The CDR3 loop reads CASSYPGQYEQYF. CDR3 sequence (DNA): TGTGCCAGCAGCTACCCGGGACAGTACGAGCAGTACTTC.

The CDR3 region has the DNA TGTGCCAGCAGTTACGGGCGTGTTGGGGCCAACGTCCTGACTTTC. This codes for CASSYGRVGANVLTF. This chain connects TRBV6-5 to TRBJ2-6; D ambiguous. Germline CDR1 MNHEY, CDR2 SVGAGI. The CDR3 consists of 15 residues. V lost 2 bases and J 3 bases, leaving 8 bases between the germline ends.

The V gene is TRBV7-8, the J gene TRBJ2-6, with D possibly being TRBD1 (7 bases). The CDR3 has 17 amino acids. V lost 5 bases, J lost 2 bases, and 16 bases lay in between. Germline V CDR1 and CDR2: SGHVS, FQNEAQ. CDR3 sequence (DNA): TGTGCCAGCAGCCTACCGACAGGGACTGCTGGGGCCAACGTCCTGACTTTC. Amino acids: CASSLPTGTAGANVLTF.

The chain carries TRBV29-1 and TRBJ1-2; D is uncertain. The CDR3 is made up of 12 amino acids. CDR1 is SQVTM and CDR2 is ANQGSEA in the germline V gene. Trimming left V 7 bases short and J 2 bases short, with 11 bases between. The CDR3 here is CSGSDGNYGYTF. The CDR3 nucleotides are TGCAGCGGGAGCGACGGGAACTATGGCTACACCTTC.

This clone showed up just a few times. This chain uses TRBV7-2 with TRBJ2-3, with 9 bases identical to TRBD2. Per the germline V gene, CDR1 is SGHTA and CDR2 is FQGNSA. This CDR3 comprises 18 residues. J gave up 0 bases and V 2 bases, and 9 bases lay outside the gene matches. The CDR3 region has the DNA TGTGCCAGCAGCTTAAGACAGAGCGGGGGGACTAGCACAGATACGCAGTATTTT. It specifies CASSLRQSGGTSTDTQYF.

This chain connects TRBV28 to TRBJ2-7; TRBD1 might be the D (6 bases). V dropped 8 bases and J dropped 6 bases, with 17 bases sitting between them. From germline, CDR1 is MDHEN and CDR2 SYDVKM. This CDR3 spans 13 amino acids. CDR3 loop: CASRLRGSSEQYF. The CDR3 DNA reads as TGTGCCAGCCGCCTAAGGGGGAGCTCCGAGCAGTACTTC.

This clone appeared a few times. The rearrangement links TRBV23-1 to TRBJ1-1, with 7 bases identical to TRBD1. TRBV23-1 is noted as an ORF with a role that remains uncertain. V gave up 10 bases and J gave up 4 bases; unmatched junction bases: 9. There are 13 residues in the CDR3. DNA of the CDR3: TGCGCCAACCAACGACAGGGTTGCACTGAAGCTTTCTTT. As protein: CANQRQGCTEAFF.

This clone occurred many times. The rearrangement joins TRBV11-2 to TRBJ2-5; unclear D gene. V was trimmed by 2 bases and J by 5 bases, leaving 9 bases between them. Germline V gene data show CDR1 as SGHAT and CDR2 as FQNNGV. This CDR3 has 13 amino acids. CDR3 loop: CASSLKLSETQYF. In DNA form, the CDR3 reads TGTGCCAGCAGCTTAAAGCTCTCGGAGACCCAGTACTTC.

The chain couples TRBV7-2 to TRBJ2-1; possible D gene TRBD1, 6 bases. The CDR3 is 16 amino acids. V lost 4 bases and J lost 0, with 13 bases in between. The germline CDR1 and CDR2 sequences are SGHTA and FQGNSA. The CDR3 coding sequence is TGTGCCAGCAGCTGGCGGACAGACCTCTCCTACAATGAGCAGTTCTTC. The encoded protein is CASSWRTDLSYNEQFF.

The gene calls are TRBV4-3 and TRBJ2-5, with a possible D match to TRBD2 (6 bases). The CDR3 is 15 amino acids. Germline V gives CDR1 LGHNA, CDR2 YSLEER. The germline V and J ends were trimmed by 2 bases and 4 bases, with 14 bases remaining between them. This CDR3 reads CASSQTWASAETQYF. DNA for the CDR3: TGCGCCAGCAGCCAAACATGGGCTAGCGCAGAGACCCAGTACTTC.

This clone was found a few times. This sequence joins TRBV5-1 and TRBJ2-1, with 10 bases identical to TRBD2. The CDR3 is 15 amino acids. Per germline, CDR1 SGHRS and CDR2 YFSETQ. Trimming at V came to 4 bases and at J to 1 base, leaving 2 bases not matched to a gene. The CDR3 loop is CASSVAGGSYNEQFF. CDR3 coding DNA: TGCGCCAGCAGCGTAGCGGGGGGTTCCTACAATGAGCAGTTCTTC. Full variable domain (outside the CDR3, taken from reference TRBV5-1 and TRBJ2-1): KAGVTQTPRYLIKTRGQQVTLSCSPISGHRSVSWYQQTPGQGLQFLFEYFSETQRNKGNFPGRFSGRQFSNSRSEMNVSTLELGDSALYLCASSVAGGSYNEQFFGPGTRLTVL.